One and the same sample provided the 8 T cell receptor beta chains below, sequenced in a study of TIL therapy for anti-PD-1-resistant metastatic lung cancer. The libraries were made with immunoSEQ v3. Data came from immunoSEQ multiplex PCR; TCRdb stores just in-frame clones and leaves some out. Of 25,000 to 40,000 clones listed, 74% were seen once; the top ten hold 2.5% to 3%. The time point here: pre-treatment sample, taken before nivolumab and TIL therapy. This sample comprised blood, obtained at baseline. The receptors derive from a woman between 30 and 79 years old with non-small cell lung cancer.

V is TRBV5-1 and J is TRBJ1-1, with D hard to call. The V end lost 2 bases, the J end lost 0 bases, and 8 bases lay between the germline ends. Germline assignment: CDR1 SGHRS and CDR2 YFSETQ. The CDR3 contains 14 residues. The CDR3, as DNA: TGCGCCAGCAGCTTAGGACCTCTGAACACTGAAGCTTTCTTT. It specifies CASSLGPLNTEAFF. Full variable domain (outside the CDR3, taken from reference TRBV5-1 and TRBJ1-1): KAGVTQTPRYLIKTRGQQVTLSCSPISGHRSVSWYQQTPGQGLQFLFEYFSETQRNKGNFPGRFSGRQFSNSRSEMNVSTLELGDSALYLCASSLGPLNTEAFFGQGTRLTVV.

The CDR3 protein is CASGRDGQGTEKLFF. For the CDR3, the DNA is TGTGCCAGCGGTCGCGATGGACAGGGAACCGAAAAACTGTTTTTT. The V and J genes are TRBV2 and TRBJ1-4; TRBD1 matches at 8 bases. V dropped 8 bases and J dropped 8; count of bases not matched to a gene: 13. Germline CDR1 is SNHLY and CDR2 is FYNNEI. The CDR3 has 15 amino acids.

This rearrangement joins TRBV30 to TRBJ2-6, with D uncertain. The CDR3 sequence is 14 residues long. Trimming pared 0 bases from V and 2 bases from J, leaving 5 bases between. Germline V gives CDR1 GTSNPN, CDR2 SVGIG (reference sequence). The chain's CDR3 is CAWSVLAGANVLTF. The CDR3 coding sequence is TGTGCCTGGAGTGTACTTGCTGGGGCCAACGTCCTGACTTTC.

The chain is built from TRBV6-6 and TRBJ2-1, with 12 bases that match TRBD2. V lost 6 bases, J lost 9 bases, and 9 bases stayed unmatched. CDR3 size: 15 residues. CDR1 and CDR2 (germline): MNHNY, SVGAGI (reference sequence). The CDR3 bases are TGTGCCAGCAGCCCCAGACTAGCGGGAGATAGTGAGCAGTTCTTC. Translated, it gives CASSPRLAGDSEQFF.

This CDR3 reads CAWRGMWGDGSPLHF. DNA for the CDR3: TGTGCCTGGAGGGGGATGTGGGGAGATGGTTCACCCCTCCACTTT. The V call is TRBV30, the J call TRBJ1-6; D not resolved. CDR1 and CDR2 from the germline V gene are GTSNPN and SVGIG (reference sequence). V lost 3 bases, J lost 9 bases, and 18 bases lay in between. There are 15 residues in the CDR3.

This clone was seen a handful of times. The gene calls are TRBV2 and TRBJ1-5, with D possibly being TRBD1 (6 bases). CDR1 and CDR2 from the germline V gene are SNHLY and FYNNEI. Trimming took off 4 bases at V and 6 bases at J, with 13 bases between the two ends. The CDR3 length is 14 residues. As DNA, the CDR3 is TGTGCCAGCAGTGTCATGGGGGCTCTTCAGCCCCAGCATTTT. Encoded protein: CASSVMGALQPQHF.

The chain employs TRBV27 and TRBJ2-3; 9 positions match TRBD2. Trimming removed 0 bases from V and 4 bases from J; junction bases left unmatched: 5. Germline lookup yields CDR1 MNHEY and CDR2 SMNVEV (reference sequence). The CDR3 runs to 16 residues. The CDR3 sequence is CASSLSGLAGSDTQYF. The CDR3 nucleotides read TGTGCCAGCAGTTTATCAGGGCTAGCGGGATCAGATACGCAGTATTTT.

The chain has TRBV29-1 and TRBJ2-1, with D uncertain. Germline-derived CDR1 and CDR2 are SQVTM and ANQGSEA. V gave up 0 bases and J gave up 4 bases, with 13 bases separating them. The CDR3 consists of 15 residues. CDR3 bases: TGCAGCGTTGAAGATGGGCAGAGCCTATACAATGAGCAGTTCTTC. The encoded protein is CSVEDGQSLYNEQFF.